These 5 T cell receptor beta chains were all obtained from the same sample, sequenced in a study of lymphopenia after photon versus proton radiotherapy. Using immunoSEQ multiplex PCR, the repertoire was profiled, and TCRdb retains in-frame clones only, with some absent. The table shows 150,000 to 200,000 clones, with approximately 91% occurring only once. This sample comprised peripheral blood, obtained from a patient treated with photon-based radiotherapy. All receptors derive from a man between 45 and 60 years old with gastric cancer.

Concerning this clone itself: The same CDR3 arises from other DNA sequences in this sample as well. The CDR3: CASSSDRGREKLFF. The CDR3 DNA reads TGTGCCAGCAGCTCTGACAGGGGGCGTGAAAAACTGTTTTTT. The chain couples TRBV7-2 to TRBJ1-4, with 10 bases that match TRBD1. CDR3 size: 14 residues. CDR1 is SGHTA and CDR2 is FQGNSA in the germline V gene. After removal of 4 bases from V and 7 bases from J, the junction contained 3 bases not matched to a gene.

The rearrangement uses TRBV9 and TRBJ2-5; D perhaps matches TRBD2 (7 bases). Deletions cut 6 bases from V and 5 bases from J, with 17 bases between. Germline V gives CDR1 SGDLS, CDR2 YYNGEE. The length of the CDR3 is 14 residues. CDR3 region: CASNLGGGDETQYF. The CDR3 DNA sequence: TGTGCCAGCAACCTAGGGGGGGGCGACGAGACCCAGTACTTC.

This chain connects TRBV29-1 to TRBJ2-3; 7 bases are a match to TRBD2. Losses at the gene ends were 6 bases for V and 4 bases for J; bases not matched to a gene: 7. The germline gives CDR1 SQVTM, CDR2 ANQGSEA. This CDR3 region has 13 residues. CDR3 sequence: CSVAAGVPDTQYF. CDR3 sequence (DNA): TGCAGCGTCGCCGCGGGAGTCCCAGATACGCAGTATTTT.

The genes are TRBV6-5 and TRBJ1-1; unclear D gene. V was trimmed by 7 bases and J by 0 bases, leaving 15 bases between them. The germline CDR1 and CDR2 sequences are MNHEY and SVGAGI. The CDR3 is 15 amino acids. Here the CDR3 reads CASTPSAAMNTEAFF. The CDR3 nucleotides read TGTGCCAGCACGCCGTCGGCAGCCATGAACACTGAAGCTTTCTTT.

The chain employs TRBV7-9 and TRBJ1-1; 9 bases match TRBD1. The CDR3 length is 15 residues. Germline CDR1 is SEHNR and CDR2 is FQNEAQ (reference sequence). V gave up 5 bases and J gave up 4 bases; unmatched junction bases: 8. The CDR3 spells CASSVGTGFTTEAFF. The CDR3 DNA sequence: TGTGCCAGCAGCGTCGGGACAGGGTTCACCACTGAAGCTTTCTTT.